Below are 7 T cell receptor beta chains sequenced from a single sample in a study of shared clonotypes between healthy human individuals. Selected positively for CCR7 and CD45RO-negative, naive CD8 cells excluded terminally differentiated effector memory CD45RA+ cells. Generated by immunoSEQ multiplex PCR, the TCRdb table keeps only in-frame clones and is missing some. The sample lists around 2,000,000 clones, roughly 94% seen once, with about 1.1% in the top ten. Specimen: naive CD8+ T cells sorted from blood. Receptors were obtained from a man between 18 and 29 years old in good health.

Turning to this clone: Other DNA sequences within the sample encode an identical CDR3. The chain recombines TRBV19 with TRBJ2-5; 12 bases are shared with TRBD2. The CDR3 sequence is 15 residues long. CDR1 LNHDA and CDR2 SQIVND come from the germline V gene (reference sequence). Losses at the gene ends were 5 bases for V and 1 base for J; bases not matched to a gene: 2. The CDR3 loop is CASSLTSGGQETQYF. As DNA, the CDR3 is TGTGCCAGTAGTCTGACTAGCGGGGGCCAAGAGACCCAGTACTTC.

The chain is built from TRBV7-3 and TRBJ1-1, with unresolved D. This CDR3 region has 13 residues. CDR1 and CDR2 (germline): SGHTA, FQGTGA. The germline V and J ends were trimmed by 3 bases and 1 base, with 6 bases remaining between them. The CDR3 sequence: CASSFRGNTEAFF. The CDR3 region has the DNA TGTGCCAGCAGCTTTCGGGGGAACACTGAAGCTTTCTTT.

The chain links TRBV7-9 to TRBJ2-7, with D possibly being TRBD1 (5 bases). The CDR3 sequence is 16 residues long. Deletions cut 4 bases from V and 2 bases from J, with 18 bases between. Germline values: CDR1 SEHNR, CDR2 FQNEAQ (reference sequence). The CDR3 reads CASSSPTGERAYEQYF. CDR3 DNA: TGTGCCAGCAGCTCTCCAACAGGTGAAAGGGCCTACGAGCAGTACTTC.

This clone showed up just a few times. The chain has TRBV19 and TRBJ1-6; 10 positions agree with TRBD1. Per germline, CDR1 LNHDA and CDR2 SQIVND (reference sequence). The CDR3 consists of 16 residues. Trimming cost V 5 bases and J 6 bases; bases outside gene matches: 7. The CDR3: CASSPRGTGANSPLHF. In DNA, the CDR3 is TGTGCCAGTAGTCCCCGGGGGACAGGGGCTAATTCACCCCTCCACTTT. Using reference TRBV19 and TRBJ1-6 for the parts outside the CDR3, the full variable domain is DGGITQSPKYLFRKEGQNVTLSCEQNLNHDAMYWYRQDPGQGLRLIYYSQIVNDFQKGDIAEGYSVSREKKESFPLTVTSAQKNPTAFYLCASSPRGTGANSPLHFGNGTRLTVT.

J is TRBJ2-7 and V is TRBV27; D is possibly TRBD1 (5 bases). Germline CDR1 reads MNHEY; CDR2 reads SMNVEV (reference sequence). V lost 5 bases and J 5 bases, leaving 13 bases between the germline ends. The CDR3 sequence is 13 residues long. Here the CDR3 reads CASSPLGANEQYF. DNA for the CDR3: TGTGCCAGCAGTCCCCTTGGGGCTAACGAGCAGTACTTC.

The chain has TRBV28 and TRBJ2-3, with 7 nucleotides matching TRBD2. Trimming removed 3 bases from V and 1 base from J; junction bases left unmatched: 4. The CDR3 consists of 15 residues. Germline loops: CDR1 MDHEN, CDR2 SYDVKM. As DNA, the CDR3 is TGTGCCAGCAGTTTGACTAGCCCTGGCACAGATACGCAGTATTTT. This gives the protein CASSLTSPGTDTQYF.

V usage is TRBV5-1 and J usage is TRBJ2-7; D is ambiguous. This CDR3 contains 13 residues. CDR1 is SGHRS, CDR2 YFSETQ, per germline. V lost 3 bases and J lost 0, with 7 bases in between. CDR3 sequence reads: CASSWTVSYEQYF. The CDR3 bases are TGCGCCAGCAGCTGGACCGTCTCCTACGAGCAGTACTTC.